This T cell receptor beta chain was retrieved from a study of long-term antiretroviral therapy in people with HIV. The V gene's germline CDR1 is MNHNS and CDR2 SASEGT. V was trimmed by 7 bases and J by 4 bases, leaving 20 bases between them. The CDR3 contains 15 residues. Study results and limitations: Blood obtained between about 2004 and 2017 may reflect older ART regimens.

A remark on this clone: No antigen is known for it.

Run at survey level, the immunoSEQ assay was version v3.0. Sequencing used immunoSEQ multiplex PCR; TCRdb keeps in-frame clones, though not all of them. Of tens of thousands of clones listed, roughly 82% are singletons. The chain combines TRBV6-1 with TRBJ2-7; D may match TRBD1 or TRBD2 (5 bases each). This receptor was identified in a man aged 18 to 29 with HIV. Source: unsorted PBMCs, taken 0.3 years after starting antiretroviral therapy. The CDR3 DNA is TGTGCCAGCATGTCACCCGGGTCCTGGGGGTACGAGCAGTACTTC. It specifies CASMSPGSWGYEQYF.